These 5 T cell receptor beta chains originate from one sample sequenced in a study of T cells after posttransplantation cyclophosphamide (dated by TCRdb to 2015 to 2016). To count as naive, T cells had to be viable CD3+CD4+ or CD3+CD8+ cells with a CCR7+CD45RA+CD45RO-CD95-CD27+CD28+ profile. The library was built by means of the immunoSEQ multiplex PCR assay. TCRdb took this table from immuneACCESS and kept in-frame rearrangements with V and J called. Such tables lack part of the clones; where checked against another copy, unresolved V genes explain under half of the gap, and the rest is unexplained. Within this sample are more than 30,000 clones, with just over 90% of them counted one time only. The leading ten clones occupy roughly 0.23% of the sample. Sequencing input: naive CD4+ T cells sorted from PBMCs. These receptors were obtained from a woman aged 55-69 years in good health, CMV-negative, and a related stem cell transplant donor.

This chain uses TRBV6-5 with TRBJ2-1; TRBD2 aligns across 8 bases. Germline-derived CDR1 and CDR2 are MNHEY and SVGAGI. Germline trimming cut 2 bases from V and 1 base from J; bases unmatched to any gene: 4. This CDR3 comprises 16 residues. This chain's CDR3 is CASSYLGLASYNEQFF. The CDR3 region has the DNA TGTGCCAGCAGTTACCTTGGACTAGCATCCTACAATGAGCAGTTCTTC.

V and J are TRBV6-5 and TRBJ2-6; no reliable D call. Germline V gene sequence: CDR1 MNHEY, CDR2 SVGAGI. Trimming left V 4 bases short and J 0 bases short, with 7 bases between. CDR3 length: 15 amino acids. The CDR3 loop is CASSSESSGANVLTF. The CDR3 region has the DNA TGTGCCAGCAGTTCGGAGAGCTCTGGGGCCAACGTCCTGACTTTC.

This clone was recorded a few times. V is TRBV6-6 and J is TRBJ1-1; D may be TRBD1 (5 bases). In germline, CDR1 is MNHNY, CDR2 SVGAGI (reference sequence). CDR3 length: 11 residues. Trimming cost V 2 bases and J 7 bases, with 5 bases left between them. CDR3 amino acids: CASSYQGEAFF. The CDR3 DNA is TGTGCCAGCAGTTACCAGGGTGAAGCTTTCTTT.

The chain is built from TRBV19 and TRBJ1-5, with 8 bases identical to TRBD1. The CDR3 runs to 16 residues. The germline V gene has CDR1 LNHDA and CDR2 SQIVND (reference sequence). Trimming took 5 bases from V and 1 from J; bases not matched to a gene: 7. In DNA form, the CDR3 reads TGTGCCAGTAGTGACAGGGGTTGGGGGAGCAATCAGCCCCAGCATTTT. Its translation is CASSDRGWGSNQPQHF.

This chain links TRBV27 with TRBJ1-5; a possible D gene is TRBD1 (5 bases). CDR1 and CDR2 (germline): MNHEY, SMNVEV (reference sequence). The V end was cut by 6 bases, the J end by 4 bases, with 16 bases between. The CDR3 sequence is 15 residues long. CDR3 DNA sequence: TGTGCCAGCAGCAGACAAGGGGCTCGGAATCAGCCCCAGCATTTT. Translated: CASSRQGARNQPQHF.